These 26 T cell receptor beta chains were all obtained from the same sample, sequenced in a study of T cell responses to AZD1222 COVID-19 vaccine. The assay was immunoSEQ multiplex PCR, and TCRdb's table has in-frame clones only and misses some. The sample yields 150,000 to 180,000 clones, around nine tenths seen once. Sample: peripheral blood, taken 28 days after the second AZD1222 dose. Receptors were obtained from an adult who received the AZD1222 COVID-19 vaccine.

Here the CDR3 reads CASSQKDRGNTEAFF. CDR3 DNA: TGTGCCAGCAGCCAAAAGGACAGGGGAAACACTGAAGCTTTCTTT. The chain links TRBV3-1 (or the pseudogene TRBV3-2) to TRBJ1-1, with TRBD1 matching over 9 bases. The germline CDR1 and CDR2 sequences are LGHDT and YNNKEL (reference sequence). The junction had 3 bases not matched to a gene; V was cut back by 2 bases and J by 2 bases. This CDR3 is built from 15 residues.

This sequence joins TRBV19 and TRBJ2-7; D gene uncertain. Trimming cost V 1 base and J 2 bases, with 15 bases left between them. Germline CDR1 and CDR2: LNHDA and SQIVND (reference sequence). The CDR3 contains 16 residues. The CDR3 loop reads CASSIVVQATTYEQYF. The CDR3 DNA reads TGTGCCAGTAGTATAGTCGTGCAGGCCACGACCTACGAGCAGTACTTC. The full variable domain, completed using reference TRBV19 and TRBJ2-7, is DGGITQSPKYLFRKEGQNVTLSCEQNLNHDAMYWYRQDPGQGLRLIYYSQIVNDFQKGDIAEGYSVSREKKESFPLTVTSAQKNPTAFYLCASSIVVQATTYEQYFGPGTRLTVT.

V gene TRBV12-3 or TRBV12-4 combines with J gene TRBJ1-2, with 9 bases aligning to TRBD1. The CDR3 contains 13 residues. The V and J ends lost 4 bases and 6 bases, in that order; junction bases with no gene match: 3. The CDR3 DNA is TGTGCCAGCAGTTACAGGGGGCCCAATGGCTACACCTTC. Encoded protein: CASSYRGPNGYTF.

CDR3 sequence: CASSLDSGVGGNEQFF. The CDR3 bases are TGCGCCAGCAGCTTGGATAGCGGGGTAGGAGGGAATGAGCAGTTCTTC. The chain combines TRBV5-1 with TRBJ2-1; 8 nucleotides agree with TRBD2. Trimming cost V 0 bases and J 7 bases; bases outside gene matches: 9. The CDR3 consists of 16 residues. CDR1 and CDR2 from the germline V gene are SGHRS and YFSETQ.

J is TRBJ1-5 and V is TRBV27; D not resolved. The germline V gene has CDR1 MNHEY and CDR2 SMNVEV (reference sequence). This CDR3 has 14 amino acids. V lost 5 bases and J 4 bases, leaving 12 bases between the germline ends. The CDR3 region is CASSPLVGNQPQHF. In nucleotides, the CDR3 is TGTGCCAGCAGTCCTCTAGTCGGGAATCAGCCCCAGCATTTT.

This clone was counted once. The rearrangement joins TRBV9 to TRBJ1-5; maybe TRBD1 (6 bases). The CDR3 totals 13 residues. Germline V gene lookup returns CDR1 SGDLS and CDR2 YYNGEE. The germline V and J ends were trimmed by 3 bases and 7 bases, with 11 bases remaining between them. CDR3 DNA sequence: TGTGCCAGCAGCGAACAGGGAGGGCAGCCCCAGCATTTT. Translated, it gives CASSEQGGQPQHF. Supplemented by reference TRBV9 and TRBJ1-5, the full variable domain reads DSGVTQTPKHLITATGQRVTLRCSPRSGDLSVYWYQQSLDQGLQFLIQYYNGEERAKGNILERFSAQQFPDLHSELNLSSLELGDSALYFCASSEQGGQPQHFGDGTRLSIL.

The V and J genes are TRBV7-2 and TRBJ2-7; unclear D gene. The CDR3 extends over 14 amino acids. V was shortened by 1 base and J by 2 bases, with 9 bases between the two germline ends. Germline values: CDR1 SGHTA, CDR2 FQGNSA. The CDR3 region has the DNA TGTGCCAGCAGCTTAGAAAGCGCCGCCTACGAGCAGTACTTC. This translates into CASSLESAAYEQYF.

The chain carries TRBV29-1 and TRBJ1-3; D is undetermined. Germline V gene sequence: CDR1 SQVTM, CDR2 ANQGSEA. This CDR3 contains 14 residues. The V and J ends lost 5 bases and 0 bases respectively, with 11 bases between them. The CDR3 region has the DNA TGCAGCGTTTCCCGATGGGGCTCTGGAAACACCATATATTTT. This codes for CSVSRWGSGNTIYF.

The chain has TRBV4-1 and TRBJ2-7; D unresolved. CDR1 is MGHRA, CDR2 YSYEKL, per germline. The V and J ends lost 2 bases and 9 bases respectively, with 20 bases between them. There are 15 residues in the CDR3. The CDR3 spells CASSQLTGLSRPQYF. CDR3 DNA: TGCGCCAGCAGCCAACTCACGGGCCTCAGCCGGCCGCAGTACTTC.

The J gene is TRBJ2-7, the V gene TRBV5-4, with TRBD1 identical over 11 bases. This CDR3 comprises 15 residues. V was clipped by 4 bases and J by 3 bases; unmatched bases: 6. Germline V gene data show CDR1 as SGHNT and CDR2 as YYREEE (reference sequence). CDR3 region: CASSRTGTGGYEQYF. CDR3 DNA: TGTGCCAGCAGCCGTACCGGGACAGGGGGCTACGAGCAGTACTTC.

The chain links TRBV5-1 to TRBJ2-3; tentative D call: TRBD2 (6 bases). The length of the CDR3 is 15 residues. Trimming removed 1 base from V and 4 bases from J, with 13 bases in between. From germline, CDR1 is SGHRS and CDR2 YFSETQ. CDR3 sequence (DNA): TGCGCCAGCAGCTTGAACCCTAGCGTTTCAGATACGCAGTATTTT. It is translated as CASSLNPSVSDTQYF.

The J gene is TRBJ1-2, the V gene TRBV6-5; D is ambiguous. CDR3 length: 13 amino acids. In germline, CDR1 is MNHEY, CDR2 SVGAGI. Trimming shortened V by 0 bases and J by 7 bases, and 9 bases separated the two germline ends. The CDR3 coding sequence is TGTGCCAGCAGTTACTCAGGGTCGGCTGGCTACACCTTC. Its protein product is CASSYSGSAGYTF.

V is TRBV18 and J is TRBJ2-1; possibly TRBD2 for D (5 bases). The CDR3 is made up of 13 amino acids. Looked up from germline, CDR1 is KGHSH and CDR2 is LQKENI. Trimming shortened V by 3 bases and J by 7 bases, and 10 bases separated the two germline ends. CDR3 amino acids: CASSPGLQNEQFF. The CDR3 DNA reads TGTGCCAGCTCACCCGGACTCCAGAATGAGCAGTTCTTC.

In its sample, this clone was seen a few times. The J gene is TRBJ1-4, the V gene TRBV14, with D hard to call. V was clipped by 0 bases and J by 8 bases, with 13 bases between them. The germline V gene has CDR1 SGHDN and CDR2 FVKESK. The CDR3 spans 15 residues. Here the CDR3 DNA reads TGTGCCAGCAGCCAAGATCTTAGTGCGGGGGAAAAACTGTTTTTT. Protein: CASSQDLSAGEKLFF.

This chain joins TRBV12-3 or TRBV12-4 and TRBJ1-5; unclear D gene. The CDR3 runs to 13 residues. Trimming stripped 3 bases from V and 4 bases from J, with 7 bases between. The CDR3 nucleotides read TGTGCCAGCAGTTTTCAGGTAAATCAGCCCCAGCATTTT. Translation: CASSFQVNQPQHF.

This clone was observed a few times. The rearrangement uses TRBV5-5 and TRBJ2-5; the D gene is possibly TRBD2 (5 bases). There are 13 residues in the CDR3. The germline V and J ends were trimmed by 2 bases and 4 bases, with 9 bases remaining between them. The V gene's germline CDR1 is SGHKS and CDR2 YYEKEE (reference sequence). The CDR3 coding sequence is TGTGCCAGCAGCTTTGACTATCGAGAGACCCAGTACTTC. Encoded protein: CASSFDYRETQYF.

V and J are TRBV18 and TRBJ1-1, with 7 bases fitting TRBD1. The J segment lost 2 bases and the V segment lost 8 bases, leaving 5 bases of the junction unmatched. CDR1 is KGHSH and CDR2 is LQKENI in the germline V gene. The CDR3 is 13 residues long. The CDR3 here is CASAQGLNTEAFF. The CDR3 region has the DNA TGTGCCAGCGCACAGGGGTTAAACACTGAAGCTTTCTTT.

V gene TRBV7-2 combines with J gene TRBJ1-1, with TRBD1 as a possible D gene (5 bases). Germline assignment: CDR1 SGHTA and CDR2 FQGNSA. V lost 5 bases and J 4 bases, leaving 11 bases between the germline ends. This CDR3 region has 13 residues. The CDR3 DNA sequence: TGTGCCAGCAGCGCGACCGGGGGCACTGAAGCTTTCTTT. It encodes CASSATGGTEAFF.

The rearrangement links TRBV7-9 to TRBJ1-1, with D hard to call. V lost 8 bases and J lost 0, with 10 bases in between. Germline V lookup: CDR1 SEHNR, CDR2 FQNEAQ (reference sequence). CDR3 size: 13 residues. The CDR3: CASSGPLNTEAFF. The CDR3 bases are TGTGCCAGCTCAGGACCTTTGAACACTGAAGCTTTCTTT.

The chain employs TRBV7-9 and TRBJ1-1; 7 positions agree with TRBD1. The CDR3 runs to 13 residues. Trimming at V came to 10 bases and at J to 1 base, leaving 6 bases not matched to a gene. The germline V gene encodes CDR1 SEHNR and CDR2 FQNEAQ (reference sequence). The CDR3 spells CATRKGANTEAFF. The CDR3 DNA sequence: TGTGCCACTAGAAAGGGGGCGAACACTGAAGCTTTCTTT.

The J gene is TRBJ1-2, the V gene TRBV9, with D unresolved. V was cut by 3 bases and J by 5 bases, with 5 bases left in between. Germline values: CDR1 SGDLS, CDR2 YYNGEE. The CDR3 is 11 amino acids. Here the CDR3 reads CASSADYGYTF. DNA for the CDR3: TGTGCCAGCAGCGCGGATTATGGCTACACCTTC.

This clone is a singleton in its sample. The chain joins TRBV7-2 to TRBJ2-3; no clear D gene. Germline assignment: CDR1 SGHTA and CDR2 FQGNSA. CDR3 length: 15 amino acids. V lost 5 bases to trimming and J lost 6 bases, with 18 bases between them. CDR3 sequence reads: CASSPPGPFPDTQYF. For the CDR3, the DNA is TGTGCCAGCAGCCCTCCGGGCCCCTTCCCGGATACGCAGTATTTT.

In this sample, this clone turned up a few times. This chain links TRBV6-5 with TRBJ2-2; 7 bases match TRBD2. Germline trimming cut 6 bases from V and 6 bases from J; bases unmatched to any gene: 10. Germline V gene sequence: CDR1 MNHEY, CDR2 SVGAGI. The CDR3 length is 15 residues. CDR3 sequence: CASRDGGSVPGELFF. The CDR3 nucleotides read TGTGCCAGCAGGGACGGCGGGAGTGTCCCCGGGGAGCTGTTTTTT.

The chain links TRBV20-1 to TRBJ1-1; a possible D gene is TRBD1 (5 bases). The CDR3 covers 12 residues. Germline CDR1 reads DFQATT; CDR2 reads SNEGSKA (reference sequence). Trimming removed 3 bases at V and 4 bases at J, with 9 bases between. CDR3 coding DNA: TGCAGTGCTAGTTGGCAGGGCACTGAAGCTTTCTTT. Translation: CSASWQGTEAFF.

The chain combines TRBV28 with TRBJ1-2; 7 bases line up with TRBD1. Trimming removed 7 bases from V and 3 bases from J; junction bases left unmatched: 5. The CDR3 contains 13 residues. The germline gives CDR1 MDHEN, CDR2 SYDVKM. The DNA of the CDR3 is TGTGCCAGCACTTCGGACAGGCACTATGGCTACACCTTC. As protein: CASTSDRHYGYTF.

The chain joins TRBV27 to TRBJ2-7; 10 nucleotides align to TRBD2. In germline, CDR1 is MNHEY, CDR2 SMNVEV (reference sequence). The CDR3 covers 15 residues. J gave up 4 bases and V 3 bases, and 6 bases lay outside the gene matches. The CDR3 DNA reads TGTGCCAGCAGTTTCAGCGGGGGGGCCAGGTACGAGCAGTACTTC. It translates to CASSFSGGARYEQYF.